This T cell receptor beta chain derives from a study of human T cells and chemical hapten exposure. Across the whole study: The sensitizer, 2% DPC, was used on approximately 2 cm by approximately 2 cm of upper inner arm skin. Study-level points and caveats: Large CDR3 similarity clusters arose significantly more often from expanded TCRs than from controls.

Noted time point: patch test 1, 2 weeks after DPC sensitization. Sample treatment: therapeutic diphenylcyclopropenone sensitization with weekly scalp DPC. The CDR3 covers 13 residues. V shed 6 bases and J shed 6 bases, with 15 bases lying between them. The germline gives CDR1 MDHEN, CDR2 SYDVKM. Source study methods: TCRs per sample had a median of approximately 88,000 and ranged from 23,224 to 690,600. A single record per CDR3 protein comes from TCRdb applying MiXCR to the RACE reads. None of the V and J calls come from the authors' own analysis; TCRdb made them. The sample has around 110,000 distinct CDR3 sequences, about 12% seen once; the top ten hold approximately 1.4%. This clonotype was counted many times. As yet, its antigen is unknown.

Sequenced material: whole blood, taken in connection with sensitization to the hapten diphenylcyclopropenone (DPC). V and J are TRBV28 and TRBJ2-7; weak D call: TRBD2 (6 bases). The clonotype originates from a woman aged 45 to 65 with alopecia areata. Some clones in this sample may be carry-over from other donors' samples. The CDR3 region is CASRRGAVGEQYF. CDR3 nucleotide sequence: TGTGCCAGCAGACGCGGGGCCGTCGGCGAGCAGTACTTC. The full variable domain, its missing parts supplied by reference TRBV28 and TRBJ2-7, is DVKVTQSSRYLVKRTGEKVFLECVQDMDHENMFWYRQDPGLGLRLIYFSYDVKMKEKGDIPEGYSVSREKKERFSLILESASTNQTSMYLCASRRGAVGEQYFGPGTRLTVT.